This T cell receptor beta chain was documented in a study of blood T cell repertoires in COVID-19. Background on the study: Samples came from the United States, Italy and Spain, spanning acute and convalescent COVID-19. Sources were T cells, B-cell-depleted T cells, or PBMCs; the material itself was cDNA or gDNA.

In the authors' workflow: Estimated nucleated cell counts came from reference gene primer amplification. Here immunoSEQ multiplex PCR was the method, and the copy in TCRdb shows in-frame clones only, minus some. V, J and clone size reflect that table, while D and trimming were determined from the DNA. The sample has fewer than 250,000 clones; 86% are singletons. From germline, CDR1 is LNHDA and CDR2 SQIVND (reference sequence). The ends were cut back, 3 bases at V and 2 bases at J, with 5 bases in the middle. The CDR3 covers 13 residues. Sequencing was performed on peripheral blood. This TCR came from a woman aged 55 to 70 who had recovered from COVID-19. V is TRBV19 and J is TRBJ1-5; D is uncertain. CDR3 coding DNA: TGTGCCAGTAGTATTCCGGGCAATCAGCCCCAGCATTTT. It encodes CASSIPGNQPQHF.